The clone carrying this T cell receptor beta chain was counted only a few times. Its antigen is still unknown. Germline V gene data show CDR1 as MDHEN and CDR2 as SYDVKM. V was trimmed by 10 bases and J by 1 base, leaving 19 bases between them. The CDR3 spans 15 residues. CD45RO/CCR7/CD25/CD127/CD95/CD27 sorting isolated CD4+ naive, central memory, regulatory and stem cell-like memory cells. As every portion of the isolated RNA was reverse transcribed, the sequencing read expressed TCRB transcripts. Sequencing was performed with immunoSEQ multiplex PCR; in TCRdb, only in-frame clones are kept and a portion is missing. The sample lists about 620,000 clones; roughly a sixth were seen once. The data originate from a study of beta chain features in type 1 diabetes. Across the whole study: No age, gender or cell yield differences were seen between patients and healthy donors. Examined across all samples were about 99,000,000 sorted cells. Study-level findings and limits: VDJ junctions sequenced from type 1 diabetes patients showed fewer insertions and more deletions.

V is TRBV28 and J is TRBJ1-1, with no clear D. Source material: naive CD4+ T cells from blood. This TCR derives from a man in his late teens or twenties in good health. The chain's CDR3 is CATLAGGLGNTEAFF. The CDR3 nucleotides read TGTGCCACGTTGGCAGGCGGTCTGGGGAACACTGAAGCTTTCTTT.